Listed here are 10 T cell receptor beta chains from one sample, sequenced in a study of shared clonotypes between healthy human individuals. TCRdb keeps only in-frame clones here, not all; method: immunoSEQ multiplex PCR. The repertoire has around 510,000 clones, approximately 94% of them found once; the top ten carry approximately 0.067%. Source material: naive CD4+ T cells sorted from blood. Subset of the sample: CD45RA+ positively selected. The origin of the receptors is a woman aged 30 to 39 in good health.

The chain has TRBV19 and TRBJ1-2; the match to TRBD1 covers 11 bases. V trimming: 0 bases; J trimming: 4 bases; junction bases outside the gene matches: 4. From germline, CDR1 is LNHDA and CDR2 SQIVND (reference sequence). CDR3 length: 16 residues. The CDR3, as DNA: TGTGCCAGTAGTATAGAAGGACAGGGGGCTGGCTATGGCTACACCTTC. This translates into CASSIEGQGAGYGYTF. Looking up the rest from reference TRBV19 and TRBJ1-2 gives the full variable domain: DGGITQSPKYLFRKEGQNVTLSCEQNLNHDAMYWYRQDPGQGLRLIYYSQIVNDFQKGDIAEGYSVSREKKESFPLTVTSAQKNPTAFYLCASSIEGQGAGYGYTFGSGTRLTVV.

V and J are TRBV28 and TRBJ1-3; D perhaps matches TRBD1 (5 bases). The CDR3 spans 14 residues. The germline CDR1 and CDR2 sequences are MDHEN and SYDVKM. Trimming took 6 bases from V and 0 from J, leaving 9 bases between them. The CDR3 spells CASRNTGSGNTIYF. The CDR3 region has the DNA TGTGCCAGCAGGAATACAGGCTCTGGAAACACCATATATTTT. The variable domain in full, with the rest retrieved from reference TRBV28 and TRBJ1-3, is DVKVTQSSRYLVKRTGEKVFLECVQDMDHENMFWYRQDPGLGLRLIYFSYDVKMKEKGDIPEGYSVSREKKERFSLILESASTNQTSMYLCASRNTGSGNTIYFGEGSWLTVV.

This clone was seen once. The chain couples TRBV5-1 to TRBJ2-7; D is tentatively TRBD1 or TRBD2 (5 bases each). The germline CDR1 and CDR2 sequences are SGHRS and YFSETQ. Trimming pared 0 bases from V and 5 bases from J, leaving 15 bases between. The CDR3 runs to 15 residues. This CDR3 is CASSLAPREKNEQYF. CDR3 bases: TGCGCCAGCAGCTTGGCTCCCAGGGAGAAAAACGAGCAGTACTTC.

The rearrangement joins TRBV2 to TRBJ2-4; D is ambiguous. The germline gives CDR1 SNHLY, CDR2 FYNNEI. There are 14 residues in the CDR3. Trimming took 1 base from V and 6 from J, leaving 10 bases between them. The CDR3 region is CASSEGAGPNIQYF. The CDR3 nucleotides read TGTGCCAGCAGTGAAGGGGCAGGCCCAAACATTCAGTACTTC.

Regarding this clone: Other DNA sequences in this sample translate to the same CDR3. The chain has TRBV7-9 and TRBJ2-7; tentative D call: TRBD1 (5 bases). CDR1 is SEHNR, CDR2 FQNEAQ, per germline (reference sequence). The CDR3 spans 12 residues. Trimming took 6 bases from V and 4 from J, leaving 10 bases between them. The CDR3 DNA follows: TGTGCCAGCAGTTCCCAGGGATACGAGCAGTACTTC. Residues: CASSSQGYEQYF.

The V gene is TRBV21-1, the J gene TRBJ2-7; the D segment call TRBD1 is taken from the table without a DNA check. TRBV21-1 is deemed a pseudogene. The CDR3 spans 17 residues. Written as DNA, the CDR3 is TGTGCCAGCAGCAAATACCAACCCGAACCCAGGCCCTACGAGCAGTACTTC. It encodes CASSKYQPEPRPYEQYF.

The chain recombines TRBV19 with TRBJ2-1; D remains unclear. Trimming took 2 bases from V and 3 from J, leaving 8 bases between them. Looked up from germline, CDR1 is LNHDA and CDR2 is SQIVND (reference sequence). The CDR3 has 14 amino acids. Here the CDR3 reads CASSISTFYNEQFF. The CDR3, as DNA: TGTGCCAGTAGTATATCGACCTTCTACAATGAGCAGTTCTTC.

The table lists this clone with a count of one. The CDR3 region is CASSTPPRNTEAFF. The CDR3 DNA is TGTGCCAGTAGCACCCCCCCAAGGAACACTGAAGCTTTCTTT. This chain links TRBV19 with TRBJ1-1; D call uncertain. Trimming removed 6 bases at V and 1 base at J, with 12 bases between. The length of the CDR3 is 14 residues. CDR1 is LNHDA and CDR2 is SQIVND in the germline V gene (reference sequence).

J is TRBJ2-2 and V is TRBV27; 12 bases are shared with TRBD2. Germline V gives CDR1 MNHEY, CDR2 SMNVEV (reference sequence). The CDR3 spans 15 residues. V gave up 6 bases and J gave up 7 bases; unmatched junction bases: 6. CDR3 DNA: TGTGCCAGCAGCGCGGAGACTAGCGGGAGCGGGGAGCTGTTTTTT. This sequence encodes CASSAETSGSGELFF.

V and J are TRBV9 and TRBJ1-5; the D is unclear. The CDR3 is 14 residues long. The V end lost 0 bases, the J end lost 7 bases, and 11 bases lay between the germline ends. Germline V gene sequence: CDR1 SGDLS, CDR2 YYNGEE. The CDR3 region has the DNA TGTGCCAGCAGCGTAGGCACGGGAGGGCAGCCCCAGCATTTT. It is translated as CASSVGTGGQPQHF.